These 4 T cell receptor beta chains share one sample of origin, sequenced in a study of blood T cell repertoires in COVID-19. Generated by immunoSEQ multiplex PCR, the TCRdb table keeps only in-frame clones and is missing some. This repertoire shows about 280,000 clones, about 90% found once; its top ten account for approximately 10%. The sequenced sample was peripheral blood. Receptors were obtained from a woman in her thirties with COVID-19, enrolled during active disease.

V usage is TRBV6-5 and J usage is TRBJ1-1; D gene unclear. The CDR3 runs 14 residues. In germline, CDR1 is MNHEY, CDR2 SVGAGI. V was cut by 5 bases and J by 4 bases, with 14 bases left in between. CDR3 sequence (DNA): TGTGCCAGCAGTAGAGCCCACAGTTCCACTGAAGCTTTCTTT. Residues: CASSRAHSSTEAFF.

This chain connects TRBV28 to TRBJ2-7, with D tentatively TRBD2 (7 bases). The CDR3 is 12 residues long. V lost 8 bases to trimming and J lost 3 bases, with 11 bases between them. Looked up from germline, CDR1 is MDHEN and CDR2 is SYDVKM. The CDR3 DNA follows: TGTGCCAGCGGGGGGGCCGTCTACGAGCAGTACTTC. Translating gives CASGGAVYEQYF.

The chain combines TRBV19 with TRBJ1-1, with D unclear. The CDR3 length is 13 residues. Germline V lookup: CDR1 LNHDA, CDR2 SQIVND (reference sequence). Trimming removed 7 bases from V and 4 bases from J, with 13 bases in between. The CDR3, as DNA: TGTGCCAGTACCCCGGGGTGGGGCACTGAAGCTTTCTTT. Protein: CASTPGWGTEAFF.

The chain combines TRBV19 with TRBJ2-1, with D maybe TRBD1 (7 bases). Germline V gives CDR1 LNHDA, CDR2 SQIVND (reference sequence). V lost 4 bases and J lost 7, with 14 bases in between. This CDR3 spans 14 amino acids. The CDR3 nucleotides are TGTGCCAGTAGTACAGGGGGGACAGCAAATGAGCAGTTCTTC. Encoded protein: CASSTGGTANEQFF. The complete variable domain, with remaining parts taken from reference TRBV19 and TRBJ2-1, reads DGGITQSPKYLFRKEGQNVTLSCEQNLNHDAMYWYRQDPGQGLRLIYYSQIVNDFQKGDIAEGYSVSREKKESFPLTVTSAQKNPTAFYLCASSTGGTANEQFFGPGTRLTVL.